This T cell receptor (beta chain) was identified in a study of regulatory T cells in long-lasting Graves disease. Germline V gives CDR1 DFQATT, CDR2 SNEGSKA (reference sequence). Trimming pared 5 bases from V and 2 bases from J, leaving 15 bases between. The CDR3 is 14 amino acids. Whole-study results and caveats: Persistent disease samples used TRBV28, TRBJ1-2 and TRBJ2-5 preferentially.

The sample's time point: newly diagnosed GD, antithyroid drugs for less than 3 months. PBMC-extracted RNA yielded the TCR library. Building of the TCR beta libraries involved iRepertoire HTBI primers and Arm-PCR of CDR3 regions. TCRdb processed the multiplex PCR reads anew with MiXCR; each CDR3 protein has one entry. The data contain some 410,000 distinct CDR3 sequences, about a sixth of them singletons. For this clonotype: Its antigen is still unknown.

The same data also contributed to another study, on T cells in Graves' hyperthyroidism and ophthalmopathy. That investigation notes: Among the patients, aged 18 to 65, hyperthyroidism was newly diagnosed and had lasted under 2 months.

Sequencing used peripheral blood mononuclear cells (PBMCs), obtained at new diagnosis, from a patient treated with antithyroid drugs. This clonotype originated in a woman in her 30s with Graves disease. The chain has TRBV20-1 and TRBJ1-1, with a tentative D call TRBD1 (5 bases). CDR3 coding DNA: TGCAGTGCTCGCCTGATAAGGACAAACACTGAAGCTTTCTTT. Amino acids: CSARLIRTNTEAFF.